This record covers a single TCR beta chain. In germline, CDR1 is SGHTA, CDR2 FQGNSA. Trimming left V 7 bases short and J 0 bases short, with 13 bases between. The CDR3 length is 15 residues. This sample stems from a study of blood T cell repertoires in COVID-19. Study information: From the United States, Italy and Spain came samples of acute and convalescent COVID-19. Nucleic acid was either cDNA or gDNA, and it came from T cells, B-cell-depleted T cells, or PBMCs.

In the study's own analysis: Estimation of nucleated cell counts relied on the amplification of reference gene primers. Produced via immunoSEQ multiplex PCR; TCRdb's table is partial and in-frame only. V, J and clone size were drawn from that table, and D and trimming were deduced from the DNA. This sample has over 120,000 clones; 80% to 90% occur once, and the top ten carry roughly 2.9%. Input material: peripheral blood. The receptor was isolated from a man aged 60-69 years with active or convalescent COVID-19. The chain employs TRBV7-2 and TRBJ2-1; D not certain. The CDR3 DNA follows: TGTGCCAGCACCCTGGCCGGCGGCTCCTACAATGAGCAGTTCTTC. This sequence encodes CASTLAGGSYNEQFF.